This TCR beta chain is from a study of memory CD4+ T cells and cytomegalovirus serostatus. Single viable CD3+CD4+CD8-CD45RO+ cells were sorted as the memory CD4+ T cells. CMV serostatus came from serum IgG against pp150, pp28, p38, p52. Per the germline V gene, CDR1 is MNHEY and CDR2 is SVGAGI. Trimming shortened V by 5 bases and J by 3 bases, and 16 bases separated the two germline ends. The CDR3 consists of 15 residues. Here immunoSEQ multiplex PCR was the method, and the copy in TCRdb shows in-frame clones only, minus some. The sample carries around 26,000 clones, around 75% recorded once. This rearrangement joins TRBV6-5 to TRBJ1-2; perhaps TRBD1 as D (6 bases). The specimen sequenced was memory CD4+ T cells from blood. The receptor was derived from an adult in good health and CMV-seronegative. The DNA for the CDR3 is TGTGCCAGCAGTAGACGCACAGGGTTAGACTATGGCTACACCTTC. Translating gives CASSRRTGLDYGYTF.